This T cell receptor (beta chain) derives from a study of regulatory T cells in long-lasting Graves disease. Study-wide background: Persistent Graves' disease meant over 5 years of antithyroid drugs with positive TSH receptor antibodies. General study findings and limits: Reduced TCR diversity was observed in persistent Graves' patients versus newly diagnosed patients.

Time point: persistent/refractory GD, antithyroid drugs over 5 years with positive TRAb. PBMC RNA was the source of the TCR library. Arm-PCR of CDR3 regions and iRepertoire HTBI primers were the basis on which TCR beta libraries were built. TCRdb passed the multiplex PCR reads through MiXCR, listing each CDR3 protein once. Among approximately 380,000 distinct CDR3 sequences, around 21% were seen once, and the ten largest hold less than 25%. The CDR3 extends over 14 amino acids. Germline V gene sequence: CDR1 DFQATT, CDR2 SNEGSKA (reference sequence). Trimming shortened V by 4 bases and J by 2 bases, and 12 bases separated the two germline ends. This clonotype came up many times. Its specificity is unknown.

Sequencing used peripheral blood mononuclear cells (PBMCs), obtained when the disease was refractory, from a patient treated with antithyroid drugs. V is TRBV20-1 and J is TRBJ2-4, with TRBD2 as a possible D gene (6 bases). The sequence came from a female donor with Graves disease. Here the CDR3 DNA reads TGCAGTGCTATGGGCGGGAAGACCAAAAACATTCAGTACTTC. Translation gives CSAMGGKTKNIQYF.